Sequencing of this TCR beta chain was carried out in a study of cytomegalovirus exposure and HLA in healthy donors. Study-wide points: A later analysis associated some 18,000 TCR beta sequences with HLA alleles at a 0.05 false discovery rate. CMV serostatus was the only recorded immune exposure for donors.

This clone occurred once. Its target is unknown. With 60 Vbeta and 13 Jbeta primers, the PCR was carried out. Profiled with immunoSEQ multiplex PCR; TCRdb holds only in-frame clones, not every one. The sample records 200,000 to 250,000 clones, about 80% being singletons. The CDR3 extends over 21 amino acids. J lost 0 bases, V lost 4 bases, and 20 bases had no gene match. The V gene's germline CDR1 is MGHRA and CDR2 YSYEKL. Sequenced: PBMCs. The origin of this receptor is a woman aged 40 to 50 in good health and CMV-seronegative. This chain uses TRBV4-1 with TRBJ1-5; 8 bases match TRBD1. The CDR3 region has the DNA TGCGCCAGCAGCCCAAAAGCCAGGGGGCCTAGAAATAATGGTAGCAATCAGCCCCAGCATTTT. Protein product: CASSPKARGPRNNGSNQPQHF.